This T cell receptor beta chain was found in a study of shared clonotypes between healthy human individuals. Study-level results: Clonotype sharing among donors was thought likely to change with sequencing depth. Among the subsets, naive ones generally showed larger estimated richness than memory ones.

CDR3 length: 12 residues. V dropped 3 bases and J dropped 3 bases, with 6 bases sitting between them. The germline CDR1 and CDR2 sequences are SEHNR and FQNEAQ (reference sequence). The assay used deep level. Sequencing used immunoSEQ multiplex PCR; TCRdb keeps in-frame clones, though not all of them. Of more than 2 million clones listed, 80% to 95% are singletons. Cells designated naive CD8 were CD45RO-negative and were positively selected for CCR7, with terminally differentiated effector memory CD45RA+ cells excluded. Note on this clone: The antigen remains undetermined.

This chain links TRBV7-9 with TRBJ2-7; unclear D gene. This receptor was obtained from a man younger than 30 in good health. Some clones in this sample may be carry-over from other donors' samples. The sample was naive CD8+ T cells from PBMCs. CDR3 in DNA: TGTGCCAGCAGCTTGCAAAACTACGAGCAGTACTTC. Protein: CASSLQNYEQYF.